This T cell receptor (beta chain) was sequenced during a study of early T cells in non-severe SARS-CoV-2 infection (dated by TCRdb to the early 2020s). In terms of the full investigation: Because TCR sequencing relied on bulk RNA taken from unsorted whole blood, pairing of alpha and beta chains was not possible. Findings and caveats that apply to the study as a whole: VDJdb matching was skewed toward anti-spike CD8 responses and likely underestimated virus-specific expansions by missing private and CD4 specificities.

Reading the germline V gene gives CDR1 LGHNA and CDR2 YNFKEQ. Between the V and J ends, shortened by 1 base and 2 bases respectively, the junction contains 9 bases. The CDR3 covers 14 residues, taking in both the cysteine and the phenylalanine. The entry retains the CDR3 DNA only, 42 bases that are in frame from base 1. This was a case-control study nested in a cohort of healthcare workers in London, UK, who had nasopharyngeal swab PCR tests and blood samples taken every week. Between 23 and 31 March 2020, the week of the UK lockdown, healthcare workers were enrolled and then followed up weekly for as long as 16 weeks. This clonotype was seen repeatedly, ten times or more. Its antigen is currently not known. Base qualities are missing; no much larger clone stands one base away. The library was prepared using 5' RACE. TCRdb shows the sequencer as NextSeq 500. The TCR library protocol attached unique molecular identifiers to individual cDNA molecules to correct for sequencing error and PCR bias. Both TCR alpha and beta chains were sequenced, and tight co-correlation was observed between alpha and beta sequence abundances in each sample. In the original analysis: Decombinator V4 was used to annotate TCR sequences for V gene, J gene and CDR3. TCRs were defined as expanded if a significant change between any two time points was detected under a Poisson model with p below 0.0001. TCR abundances were normalised to the total number of TCRs sequenced per sample and were expressed as counts per million. MAIT TCRs were defined by TRAV1-2 paired with TRAJ12, TRAJ20 or TRAJ33, and iNKT TCRs by TRAV10 paired with TRAJ18. A search of VDJdb, accessed on 1 November 2021, was run for TCRs annotated to CMV, EBV and SARS-CoV-2, with TCRs annotated for multiple antigens excluded. The public sequencing data were trimmed at Q25 with fastp and processed into clonotypes with MiXCR by TCRdb, which kept only in-frame beta chains. Each entry merges the rows of one CDR3 protein and shows their most common DNA and genes. The V and J calls reflect TCRdb's pipeline rather than the authors' work. Counted in this sample were 25,000 to 30,000 distinct CDR3 sequences; around 5.7% of them appeared once. The ten top clones hold more than 4.5% of the sample.

Sequencing input: whole blood. This clonotype was sampled from an adult who was a healthcare worker with PCR-confirmed SARS-CoV-2 infection or an uninfected control (not recorded which). The chain links TRBV4-2 with TRBJ2-7; perhaps TRBD1 is the D gene, with 6 bases matching. The sequenced DNA is TGTGCCAGCAGCCAAGGACAGGATCCCTACGAGCAGTACTTC. Its coded protein is CASSQGQDPYEQYF.